The rows below give T cell receptor beta chains drawn from one sample of a study of blood T cell repertoires in COVID-19. TCRdb's table, derived via immunoSEQ multiplex PCR, lists solely in-frame clones and lacks some. The sample has about 90,000 clones; less than 95% are singletons. Sequencing was carried out using peripheral blood. These receptors came from a human donor with active COVID-19. The donor label of this sample is uncertain. Both conserved end residues are part of each CDR3. D genes are given only for firm matches. Some rows mark clone size as missing; the rest say once, few, many or name a class of expanded clone.

length	J	V	D	size	CDR3	DNA
12	TRBJ1-5	TRBV7-9	NA	NA	CASSFNREPQHF	TGTGCCAGCAGCTTTAATCGGGAGCCCCAGCATTTT
13	TRBJ2-3	TRBV5-4	NA	NA	CASSPSSTDTQYF	TGTGCCAGCAGCCCGAGCAGCACAGATACGCAGTATTTT
19	TRBJ2-1	TRBV7-9	TRBD2	NA	CASSLYTGTSVSSYNEQFF	TGTGCCAGCAGCTTATATACCGGGACTAGCGTGAGCTCCTACAATGAGCAGTTCTTC
15	TRBJ2-1	TRBV4-1	TRBD2	NA	CASSQMGLTVNEQFF	TGCGCCAGCAGCCAAATGGGACTAACTGTGAATGAGCAGTTCTTC
14	TRBJ2-3	TRBV7-2	TRBD2	few	CASSLMRGRDTQYF	TGTGCCAGCAGCTTAATGCGGGGGAGGGATACGCAGTATTTT
14	TRBJ2-5	TRBV2	TRBD2	NA	CASSLGSSGGPQYF	TGTGCCAGCAGCCTGGGGTCTAGCGGGGGGCCCCAGTACTTC
15	TRBJ2-5	TRBV5-4	NA	NA	CASSPKQGVGETQYF	TGTGCCAGCAGCCCCAAACAGGGAGTAGGAGAGACCCAGTACTTC
18	TRBJ2-2	TRBV4-1	TRBD2	NA	CASSHTPGAGGLTGELFF	TGCGCCAGCAGCCACACCCCTGGTGCGGGGGGACTCACCGGGGAGCTGTTTTTT
16	TRBJ2-1	TRBV7-2	TRBD2	NA	CASSLPIAGGYNEQFF	TGTGCCAGCAGCTTACCAATAGCGGGGGGTTACAATGAGCAGTTCTTC
16	TRBJ2-7	TRBV1	NA	NA	CTSSASDSPFSYEQYF	TGCACCAGCAGTGCCTCAGACAGTCCTTTCTCCTACGAGCAGTACTTC
16	TRBJ1-6	TRBV9	TRBD1	NA	CASSLAGGSYNSPLHF	TGTGCCAGCAGCCTAGCAGGGGGCTCCTATAATTCACCCCTCCACTTT
13	TRBJ1-1	TRBV19	NA	NA	CASRKQGNTEAFF	TGTGCCAGTAGGAAACAGGGCAACACTGAAGCTTTCTTT
11	TRBJ2-5	TRBV28	NA	NA	CASSSLETQYF	TGTGCCAGCAGTTCTCTCGAGACCCAGTACTTC
17	TRBJ1-2	TRBV5-3	TRBD1	NA	CARSSRQGPLPFYGYTF	TGTGCCAGAAGCTCTCGACAGGGTCCACTTCCTTTCTATGGCTACACCTTC
18	TRBJ2-3	TRBV2	TRBD2	NA	CASSEAWNPSGGPDTQYF	TGTGCCAGCAGTGAAGCGTGGAATCCTAGCGGGGGGCCAGATACGCAGTATTTT
13	TRBJ2-5	TRBV5-1	TRBD2	NA	CASSVWGGETQYF	TGCGCCAGCTCGGTTTGGGGAGGGGAGACCCAGTACTTC
12	TRBJ2-2	TRBV9	NA	NA	CASSQNTGELFF	TGTGCCAGCAGCCAGAACACCGGGGAGCTGTTTTTT
16	TRBJ2-3	TRBV5-8	TRBD2	NA	CASSLISGGSTDTQYF	TGTGCCAGCAGCTTGATTAGCGGGGGTAGCACAGATACGCAGTATTTT
14	TRBJ1-4	TRBV5-6	TRBD1	NA	CASSQGARNEKLFF	TGTGCCAGCTCGCAGGGGGCACGTAATGAAAAACTGTTTTTT
13	TRBJ2-3	TRBV4-1	NA	NA	CASSLLGTDTQYF	TGCGCCAGCAGCCTTTTAGGCACAGATACGCAGTATTTT
14	TRBJ1-2	TRBV6-2/TRBV6-3	NA	NA	CASSSTATNYGYTF	TGTGCCAGCAGTTCGACAGCCACTAACTATGGCTACACCTTC
14	TRBJ1-1	TRBV2	TRBD1	NA	CASTQTGSYTEAFF	TGTGCCAGCACCCAGACAGGGTCGTACACTGAAGCTTTCTTT
14	TRBJ2-3	TRBV7-9	NA	few	CASSLLARTDTQYF	TGTGCCAGCAGCTTATTGGCCCGCACAGATACGCAGTATTTT
12	TRBJ2-7	TRBV18	NA	NA	CASSPQGDEQYF	TGTGCCAGCTCACCTCAGGGTGACGAGCAGTACTTC
18	TRBJ1-5	TRBV18	TRBD1	NA	CASSPLPQGASGNQPQHF	TGTGCCAGCTCACCACTCCCCCAGGGGGCGAGCGGCAATCAGCCCCAGCATTTT
15	TRBJ1-1	TRBV7-9	NA	NA	CASSPGGALNTEAFF	TGTGCCAGCAGCCCGGGAGGGGCCCTGAACACTGAAGCTTTCTTT